This T cell receptor beta chain was obtained from a study of blood T cell repertoires in COVID-19. Turning to the study itself: Samples taken during acute and convalescent COVID-19 were collected in the United States, Italy and Spain. Nucleic acid was either cDNA or gDNA, and it came from T cells, B-cell-depleted T cells, or PBMCs.

Using immunoSEQ multiplex PCR, the repertoire was profiled, and TCRdb retains in-frame clones only, with some absent. In the table there are about 120,000 clones, 85% of which are singletons. Per the germline V gene, CDR1 is SNHLY and CDR2 is FYNNEI. This CDR3 has 14 residues. V lost 5 bases and J lost 2; bases outside the gene matches: 1. Input material: peripheral blood. The receptor was derived from a man older than 75 with active or convalescent COVID-19. This chain links TRBV2 with TRBJ1-5; TRBD1 matches 9 bases. CDR3 amino acids: CASSRDRGNQPQHF. The DNA for the CDR3 is TGTGCCAGCAGTCGGGACAGGGGCAATCAGCCCCAGCATTTT.